This T cell receptor beta chain was retrieved from a study of cytomegalovirus exposure and HLA in healthy donors. Study as a whole: The 100 million to 140 million unique TCR beta sequences, from about 170 million T cells, were found by an earlier analysis.

PCR amplification relied on 60 Vbeta primers (plus 13 Jbeta primers). The table came from immunoSEQ multiplex PCR; TCRdb's copy has only in-frame clones and leaves some out. The top ten clones hold approximately 2.9% of a sample with a few hundred thousand clones, 80% to 90% of them seen once. V gave up 4 bases and J gave up 0 bases, with 16 bases separating them. The germline V gene has CDR1 SGHVS and CDR2 FQNEAQ. CDR3 length equals 18 residues. Notes on the study in general: The likely origin of a cluster of highly shared sequence variants was a sequencing artifact.

As for this clone: Its target is not known.

This receptor was obtained from a man younger than 45 in good health and CMV-seronegative. Material for sequencing was PBMCs. V gene TRBV7-8 combines with J gene TRBJ1-6; the D gene is possibly TRBD1 (5 bases). The CDR3 sequence is CASSSRGLKSSYNSPLHF. The CDR3 DNA follows: TGTGCCAGCAGCTCCCGGGGACTAAAAAGCTCCTATAATTCACCCCTCCACTTT.